This TCR beta chain is from a study of T cell responses to AZD1222 COVID-19 vaccine. The study, taken as a whole, reports: Spike-specific TCR repertoires showed rising breadth and depth after two AZD1222 doses.

Produced via immunoSEQ multiplex PCR; TCRdb's table is partial and in-frame only. The sample records 90,000 to 150,000 clones, roughly 88% being singletons. Notes on this clone: The antigen is undetermined.

The ends were cut back, 5 bases at V and 8 bases at J, with 14 bases in the middle. The CDR3 length is 13 residues. This specimen was peripheral blood, taken on day 0 of AZD1222 vaccination. The sequence came from an adult in good health. V usage is TRBV12-3 or TRBV12-4 and J usage is TRBJ2-3; weak D call: TRBD1 (7 bases). The CDR3 reads CASSPRQGGTQYF. The DNA for the CDR3 is TGTGCCAGCAGTCCCCGACAGGGAGGTACGCAGTATTTT.